One sample yielded the 14 T cell receptor beta chains listed below, sequenced in a study of blood T cells in healthy people across ages. A sample-barcoded 5' primer and a J-beta primer mix were used in a second PCR of roughly 6 to 12 cycles. TCRdb itself ran the 5' RACE reads through MiXCR, one entry per CDR3 protein. This table holds about 780,000 distinct CDR3 sequences, about 45% found once. The specimen sequenced was blood. The receptors originated from a man older than 75 in good health.

This sequence joins TRBV2 and TRBJ2-4; 8 nucleotides line up with TRBD1. This CDR3 contains 14 residues. Germline V lookup: CDR1 SNHLY, CDR2 FYNNEI. Trimming took 6 bases from V and 8 from J; bases not matched to a gene: 9. The CDR3 here is CASSPDRGRDIQYF. DNA for the CDR3: TGTGCCAGCAGCCCCGACAGGGGTAGGGACATTCAGTACTTC.

The chain recombines TRBV6-5 with TRBJ2-7, with 11 positions matching TRBD2. The J call may be faulty, since TRBJ2-1 better matches the DNA end. The CDR3 loop spans 18 amino acids. Germline V CDR1 and CDR2: MNHEY, SVGAGI. CDR3 in amino acids: CASSYTRTGTSGGGRQFF. CDR3 coding DNA: TGTGCCAGCAGTTACACTAGAACCGGGACTAGCGGCGGAGGGCGGCAGTTCTTC.

In this sample, this clonotype turned up many times. The V and J genes are TRBV12-3 or TRBV12-4 and TRBJ2-3; 11 positions match TRBD2. Trimming took 4 bases from V and 0 from J; bases not matched to a gene: 3. The CDR3 is 16 residues long. The CDR3 bases are TGTGCCAGCAGTTCGCTAGCGGGAGGAAGCACAGATACGCAGTATTTT. Translation gives CASSSLAGGSTDTQYF.

This clonotype was detected a few times. This chain joins TRBV29-1 and TRBJ2-7, with 8 positions matching TRBD1. CDR3 size: 14 residues. Per germline, CDR1 SQVTM and CDR2 ANQGSEA. V lost 4 bases to trimming and J lost 4 bases; unmatched junction nucleotides: 9. For the CDR3, the DNA is TGCAGCGTTGCGAGGGCAGGGGGCGCATACGAGCAGTACTTC. It encodes CSVARAGGAYEQYF.

This clonotype occurred a few times. The CDR3 here is CASSNAPGWGNEQFF. CDR3 DNA sequence: TGTGCCAGCTCAAATGCCCCGGGTTGGGGCAATGAGCAGTTCTTC. This chain uses TRBV27 with TRBJ2-1; D is uncertain. This CDR3 comprises 15 residues. Germline CDR1 MNHEY, CDR2 SMNVEV (reference sequence). The V and J ends lost 8 bases and 6 bases respectively, with 20 bases between them.

Only a few counts were recorded for this clonotype. The chain couples TRBV6-5 to TRBJ2-7, with 7 bases that match TRBD1. The CDR3 has 14 amino acids. V shed 5 bases and J 3 bases; nucleotides not matched to a gene: 7. CDR1 MNHEY and CDR2 SVGAGI come from the germline V gene. DNA of the CDR3: TGTGCCAGCAGTCAATACAGGGGAAACTACGAGCAGTACTTC. It specifies CASSQYRGNYEQYF.

This clonotype was counted ten times or more. V and J are TRBV6-1 and TRBJ2-3; perhaps TRBD2 as D (7 bases). Looked up from germline, CDR1 is MNHNS and CDR2 is SASEGT. The CDR3 has 15 residues. Trimming shortened V by 6 bases and J by 4 bases, and 17 bases separated the two germline ends. For the CDR3, the DNA is TGTGCCAGCAGGAGTCAGGGGAGGGGCGCAGATACGCAGTATTTT. It codes for CASRSQGRGADTQYF.

The rearrangement joins TRBV5-5 to TRBJ2-5, with D maybe TRBD2 (6 bases). The CDR3 loop spans 15 amino acids. V was trimmed by 6 bases and J by 2 bases, leaving 17 bases between them. Germline values: CDR1 SGHKS, CDR2 YYEKEE (reference sequence). The CDR3 loop is CASIVRDSKQETQYF. In DNA form, the CDR3 reads TGTGCCAGCATAGTGCGGGACTCAAAACAAGAGACCCAGTACTTC.

Many counts were recorded for this clonotype. Its ends do not fully match the called genes, so a read error is possible. The chain employs TRBV7-2 and TRBJ2-5; 9 bases are a match to TRBD1. The germline V gene encodes CDR1 SGHTA and CDR2 FQGNSA. This CDR3 is built from 14 residues. CDR3: CASSLQGARETQYF. The CDR3, as DNA: TGCGCCAGCAGCTTACAGGGGGCGCGGGAGACCCAGTACTTC.

This clonotype was seen ten or more times. J is TRBJ2-7 and V is TRBV20-1; TRBD2 might be the D (5 bases). Germline V lookup: CDR1 DFQATT, CDR2 SNEGSKA (reference sequence). The CDR3 has 13 amino acids. V was shortened by 5 bases and J by 1 base, with 12 bases between the two germline ends. The CDR3 nucleotides read TGCAGTGCTTCGCGCGGGCTGTCCTACGAGCAGTACTTC. This translates into CSASRGLSYEQYF.

This clonotype was observed a few times. The chain recombines TRBV6-2 or TRBV6-3 with TRBJ1-2, with D unresolved. The CDR3 totals 13 residues. CDR1 is MNHEY and CDR2 is SVGEGT in the germline V gene. The V end was cut by 8 bases, the J end by 5 bases, with 15 bases between. The CDR3 DNA reads as TGTGCCAGCGGCCCCTACGGAGCTTATGGCTACACCTTC. It codes for CASGPYGAYGYTF.

The gene calls are TRBV11-3 and TRBJ2-1, with TRBD2 matching over 7 bases. The V segment lost 3 bases and the J segment 5 bases; nucleotides outside the gene matches: 7. The length of the CDR3 is 15 residues. Germline-derived CDR1 and CDR2 are SGHNT and YENEEA. CDR3 sequence reads: CASSFITRGNNEQFF. DNA of the CDR3: TGTGCCAGCAGCTTTATCACGCGGGGGAACAATGAGCAGTTCTTC.

This chain joins TRBV7-8 and TRBJ2-3; no firm D call. The V gene lost 2 bases and the J gene lost 5 bases, with 11 bases spanning the gap. Per germline, CDR1 SGHVS and CDR2 FQNEAQ. This CDR3 is built from 14 residues. In DNA form, the CDR3 reads TGTGCCAGCAGCTTACGGTTGGTGAGAGATACGCAGTATTTT. Translation: CASSLRLVRDTQYF.

The chain combines TRBV14 with TRBJ2-7; D call uncertain. This CDR3 comprises 13 residues. Trimming stripped 0 bases from V and 5 bases from J, with 8 bases between. Per the germline V gene, CDR1 is SGHDN and CDR2 is FVKESK. The CDR3: CASSQDRLNEQYF. The CDR3 region has the DNA TGTGCCAGCAGCCAAGACCGGCTAAACGAGCAGTACTTC.